What follows are 9 T cell receptor beta chains derived from one specimen sequenced in a study of response to subunit inactivated influenza vaccine. In TCRdb, the RT-PCR reads were re-called with MiXCR into one record per CDR3 protein. The sample yields about 570,000 distinct CDR3 sequences, approximately 10% seen once. Sample: PBMCs from blood, taken on the day of vaccination. The source of these receptors is a middle-aged man who received an inactivated influenza vaccine.

This clonotype occurred a few times. This chain links TRBV6-2 or TRBV6-3 with TRBJ2-1; 12 bases line up with TRBD2. Per the germline V gene, CDR1 is MNHEY and CDR2 is SVGEGT. The CDR3 has 15 amino acids. With 6 bases clipped from V and 7 bases from J, the junction kept 7 bases outside the gene matches. This CDR3 is CASSPPSGGANEQFF. CDR3 DNA: TGTGCCAGCAGCCCTCCTAGCGGGGGGGCTAATGAGCAGTTCTTC.

The table lists this clonotype with a few counts. CDR3 DNA: TGTGCCATCAGTGACGGGACTAGCGGGAATGAGCAGTTCTTC. This encodes CAISDGTSGNEQFF. V is TRBV10-3 and J is TRBJ2-1, with 12 nucleotides matching TRBD2. V was pared by 3 bases and J by 7 bases, with 1 base of the junction left unmatched. Per germline, CDR1 ENHRY and CDR2 SYGVKD. The CDR3 runs to 14 residues.

This clonotype came up a few times. This rearrangement joins TRBV7-9 to TRBJ1-6; 7 positions match TRBD1. V shed 4 bases, J shed 0 bases, and the junction held 6 bases outside the gene matches. Germline lookup yields CDR1 SEHNR and CDR2 FQNEAQ (reference sequence). This CDR3 has 17 amino acids. The CDR3 reads CASSWGQRRSYNSPLHF. CDR3 nucleotide sequence: TGTGCCAGCAGCTGGGGACAGCGCCGCTCCTATAATTCACCCCTCCACTTT.

This clonotype was found many times. The rearrangement uses TRBV20-1 and TRBJ2-7; D remains unclear. This CDR3 has 14 amino acids. Trimming left V 6 bases short and J 2 bases short, with 17 bases between. Germline V lookup: CDR1 DFQATT, CDR2 SNEGSKA (reference sequence). Written as DNA, the CDR3 is TGCAGTGCCCCTCGTCCCGGTGCCACCTACGAGCAGTACTTC. Protein sequence: CSAPRPGATYEQYF.

In its sample, this clonotype was seen many times. The rearrangement links TRBV20-1 to TRBJ2-1; possibly TRBD1 or TRBD2 for D (5 bases each). V was clipped by 6 bases and J by 14 bases, with 17 bases between them. Germline V gene data show CDR1 as DFQATT and CDR2 as SNEGSKA (reference sequence). The CDR3 is 11 amino acids. DNA of the CDR3: TGCAGTGCCCGGGACCAGCCGAAAGAGTTCTTC. It codes for CSARDQPKEFF.

A few counts support this clonotype. This sequence joins TRBV4-2 and TRBJ2-4; tentatively, D is TRBD2 (6 bases). Germline lookup yields CDR1 LGHNA and CDR2 YNFKEQ. The CDR3 loop spans 15 amino acids. V was clipped by 1 base and J by 0 bases, with 7 bases between them. The CDR3 region has the DNA TGTGCCAGCAGCCAAGGGGGGGAAGCCAAAAACATTCAGTACTTC. It is translated as CASSQGGEAKNIQYF.

The V and J genes are TRBV6-1 and TRBJ1-1, with 9 bases that match TRBD1. The ends lost 8 bases at V and 5 bases at J; junction bases unmatched: 9. The germline gives CDR1 MNHNS, CDR2 SASEGT. CDR3 length: 14 amino acids. CDR3 in amino acids: CASRKQGARTEAFF. The CDR3, as DNA: TGTGCCAGCCGAAAACAGGGGGCGCGAACTGAAGCTTTCTTT.

The gene calls are TRBV18 and TRBJ2-7; D may be TRBD2 (6 bases). The V gene lost 3 bases and the J gene lost 1 base, with 16 bases spanning the gap. The germline V gene has CDR1 KGHSH and CDR2 LQKENI. This CDR3 has 16 amino acids. The CDR3 nucleotides read TGTGCCAGCTCACCTACACTAGCATACGAGTCCTACGAGCAGTACTTC. Translation: CASSPTLAYESYEQYF.

This clonotype has at least ten counts. CDR3 amino acids: CASSVSGSTGELFF. CDR3 sequence (DNA): TGTGCCAGCAGCGTTAGCGGGAGCACCGGGGAGCTGTTTTTT. V and J are TRBV9 and TRBJ2-2, with 9 bases fitting TRBD2. This CDR3 has 14 residues. CDR1 is SGDLS, CDR2 YYNGEE, per germline. With V trimmed by 2 bases and J by 4 bases, 0 bases remained unmatched.